Reported below is one T cell receptor (beta chain). This sample was taken from a study of CD8+ T cells in alopecia areata. The treatment: oral pan-JAK inhibitor, 5-10 mg twice daily. Starting from PBMCs, sorting isolated CD4+ and CD8+ T cells. The sequencing template was cDNA reverse transcribed from extracted RNA. TCRdb's table, derived via immunoSEQ multiplex PCR, lists solely in-frame clones and lacks some. Counted here are about 180,000 clones, roughly 50% occurring once; the ten biggest clones make up less than 14%. Germline loops: CDR1 SGHDT, CDR2 YYEEEE. The V gene lost 0 bases and the J gene lost 0 bases, with 21 bases spanning the gap. CDR3 length: 19 residues.

This TCR came from a human donor with alopecia areata. The chain carries TRBV5-6 and TRBJ1-1, with a weak D call TRBD1 (6 bases). Sequencing used CD8+ T cells sorted from blood, obtained at week 24, from a patient treated with tofacitinib. The CDR3 sequence is CASSLEGPRTDYLNTEAFF. DNA of the CDR3: TGTGCCAGCAGCTTGGAAGGCCCCCGGACAGACTACTTGAACACTGAAGCTTTCTTT.